This T cell receptor beta chain was identified during a study of beta chain features in type 1 diabetes (dated by TCRdb to the late 2010s). Study-wide context: No differences in mean age, gender distribution, total cell number or subset yield were found between patients and healthy donors. In the study, recently diagnosed type 1 diabetes patients and matched healthy donors were compared on the TCRB repertoires of their sorted circulating CD4+ T cell subsets. Naive and central memory subsets were obtained from all 30 or so donors, but regulatory and stem cell-like memory subsets were isolated from only 8 patients and roughly 8 healthy donors. Across all samples, around 100 million sorted cells were examined, and cell number per subset correlated strongly with RNA yield.

Trimming takes 6 bases off V and 0 bases off J; junction bases not matched to a gene: 6. Including cysteine and phenylalanine, the CDR3 has 18 amino acids. The entry retains the CDR3 DNA only, 54 bases that are in frame from base 1. Based on the germline V gene, the CDR1 and CDR2 sequences are LGHNA and YSLEER. The High Capacity cDNA Reverse Transcription Kit was used to reverse transcribe all of the isolated RNA, meaning that expressed TCRB transcripts were what got sequenced. Deep immunoSEQ sequencing was applied to naive, central memory and regulatory T cell samples, giving an average of roughly 3.5 million total reads per sample. Sorted cells were lysed in RLT buffer and RNA was extracted with DNase-treated RNeasy Micro or Mini kits, depending on cell number. To prevent cross-contamination, every cell subset was processed on its own, while patient and healthy donor samples were processed together. The immunoSEQ multiplex PCR was used to amplify TCRB sequences from cDNA, generating 87-bp fragments that spanned the CDR3 region. The amplicons were sequenced using the Illumina HiSeq platform. The study's own analysis went as follows. Synthetic template baselines were used to correct PCR bias computationally, reads within Hamming distance 2 were collapsed together, and singletons that could not be merged were discarded. By aligning reads against IMGT, V, D and J genes, CDR3 length, and insertions or deletions at six rearrangement sites were assigned. Within each subset, clonotype counts were normalized to the number of sorted cells before true diversity and Gini coefficients were calculated with the tcR R package. Repertoire sharing was quantified using the overlap coefficient calculated on TCRB nucleotide sequences. Out-of-frame TCRB sequences from naive cells were analyzed as a proxy for the pre-selection repertoire. TCRdb mirrors the immuneACCESS table, restricted to in-frame sequences. Some clones are absent from its copies; in checked studies, under half trace to an unresolved V gene, and the reason for the others is unknown. V and J calls and clone size are copied from that table; D and trimming were computed from the DNA. The sample table holds 300,000 to 400,000 clones, of which roughly 12% were seen once. The ten largest make up under 0.02% of the sample.

Worth noting for this clone: Its antigen remains undetermined. No base quality values were provided; no much bigger clone lies one nucleotide off.

What the work shows at the level of the full study, not this receptor alone: The naive, central memory and regulatory TCRB repertoires appeared to resemble one another more closely among patients than among healthy donors. At VDJ recombination sites, type 1 diabetes patients had fewer insertions and more deleted nucleotides, which implies abnormalities in thymic rearrangement. A moderate but significant shortening of TCRB CDR3 length was observed in type 1 diabetes patients in all four CD4+ subsets. PCR might favor shorter templates, but patient and control samples were amplified and corrected together, so any skew would affect both groups equally. Because small numbers of individuals were included in the HLA sub-analyses, any influence of HLA type on TCRB rearrangement was left unresolved. Because cDNA was sequenced instead of genomic DNA, activated cells with high expression could be over-represented, although the groups did not differ in activation or CD3 levels.

From each donor, a single peripheral blood sample of 90 to 150 mL on average was drawn into heparinised tubes. Naive, central memory, regulatory and stem cell-like memory CD4+ T cells were sorted on a BD FACSAria II using a panel including CD45RO, CCR7, CD25, CD127, CD95 and CD27. All sorted populations exceeded 95% purity. Right away, PBMCs were isolated by Lymphoprep density gradient centrifugation and were stained directly, with no culture step. So that batch effects would be minimized, each experiment stained and sorted samples in pairs, pairing one healthy donor with one patient. Here the chain combines TRBV4-3 and TRBJ2-1, with 15 junctional bases fitting TRBD2. This TCR came from a man between 18 and 29 years old in good health. Sample: naive CD4+ T cells from blood. The cell subset or site label corresponds to: true naive CD4+ T cells. The sequenced DNA is TGCGCCAGCAGTCCCGGGACTAGCGGGAGGCACTCCTACAATGAGCAGTTCTTC. Its protein product is CASSPGTSGRHSYNEQFF.